The TCR beta chain described here comes from a study of identical twins. General study points: Without tracking the same donors, conclusions rested on cross-sectional statistical analysis.

This clonotype was counted many times. The antigen remains undetermined. TCRdb used MiXCR to reprocess the 5' RACE reads, holding one entry per CDR3 protein. The sample holds 350,000 or so distinct CDR3 sequences, roughly 12% seen once. These same records also appear under a second study, on yellow fever vaccine responses in identical twins.

The receptor comes from a woman between 18 and 29 years old in good health. Sequencing was performed on CD8+ T cells sorted from blood.

The CDR3 is CASSLASEAASEQTYEQYF. CDR3 sequence (DNA): TGTGCCAGCAGTTTAGCTAGCGAGGCCGCTAGCGAGCAGACCTACGAGCAGTACTTC. This chain connects TRBV12-3 or TRBV12-4 to TRBJ2-7; TRBD2 might be the D (6 bases). The CDR3 covers 19 residues. Trimming cost V 0 bases and J 2 bases, with 23 bases left between them.